The 28 T cell receptor beta chains below all came from one sample that was sequenced in a study of regulatory T cells in long-lasting Graves disease. Documented time point: persistent/refractory GD, antithyroid drugs over 5 years with positive TRAb. The TCR library was made from RNA extracted from PBMCs. Through Arm-PCR of CDR3 regions and iRepertoire HTBI primers, TCR beta libraries were built. TCRdb fed the multiplex PCR reads into MiXCR, producing one record per CDR3 protein. This table holds roughly 430,000 distinct CDR3 sequences, roughly a fifth found once. Source: peripheral blood mononuclear cells (PBMCs), taken when the disease was refractory, from a patient treated with antithyroid drugs. Receptors were obtained from a female donor with Graves disease.

There are a few counts of this clonotype. A read error may explain this, as a much larger clone is one base away. The rearrangement joins TRBV28 to TRBJ1-1; D not resolved. Germline CDR1 is MDHEN and CDR2 is SYDVKM. The CDR3 totals 12 residues. V lost 7 bases to trimming and J lost 0 bases, with 6 bases between them. The CDR3 is CASKRMNTEAFF. The CDR3 DNA sequence: TGTGCCAGCAAGCGGATGAACACTGAAGCTTTCTTT.

The chain uses TRBV19 and TRBJ2-2; D not certain. The CDR3 runs to 14 residues. Germline-derived CDR1 and CDR2 are LNHDA and SQIVND (reference sequence). Trimming took 0 bases from V and 1 from J, leaving 3 bases between them. The CDR3 DNA sequence: TGTGCCAGTAGTATAGAAAGGAACACCGGGGAGCTGTTTTTT. Protein: CASSIERNTGELFF.

The chain couples TRBV7-9 to TRBJ2-5; D call uncertain. Trimming shortened V by 5 bases and J by 0 bases, and 10 bases separated the two germline ends. CDR1 and CDR2 (germline): SEHNR, FQNEAQ (reference sequence). The CDR3 consists of 14 residues. CDR3 in DNA: TGTGCCAGCAGCCTCAGCAGGTACCAAGAGACCCAGTACTTC. Amino acids: CASSLSRYQETQYF. The whole variable domain, remainder taken from reference TRBV7-9 and TRBJ2-5, is DTGVSQNPRHKITKRGQNVTFRCDPISEHNRLYWYRQTLGQGPEFLTYFQNEAQLEKSRLLSDRFSAERPKGSFSTLEIQRTEQGDSAMYLCASSLSRYQETQYFGPGTRLLVL.

This clonotype was picked up many times. The chain links TRBV28 to TRBJ2-6, with 9 positions matching TRBD2. J was trimmed by 1 base and V by 2 bases; bases with no gene match: 3. The CDR3 runs to 17 residues. Germline lookup yields CDR1 MDHEN and CDR2 SYDVKM. The CDR3 nucleotides read TGTGCCAGCAGTTTAGCGGGAGGGATATCTGGGGCCAACGTCCTGACTTTC. It yields the protein CASSLAGGISGANVLTF.

There are many counts of this clonotype. Its ends do not fully match the called genes, so a read error is possible. The chain links TRBV5-1 to TRBJ2-1; the D is unclear. Germline V gene data show CDR1 as SGHRS and CDR2 as YFSETQ. The CDR3 covers 15 residues. The CDR3 DNA sequence: TGTGCCAGCAGCTTAGGCTTGAGCTCCTACAATGAGCAGTTCTTC. Its translation is CASSLGLSSYNEQFF.

This clonotype was detected ten times or more. The V call is TRBV27, the J call TRBJ2-7; the match to TRBD2 covers 7 bases. The V and J ends lost 5 bases and 0 bases, in that order; junction bases with no gene match: 7. The CDR3 is 15 amino acids. Germline V gives CDR1 MNHEY, CDR2 SMNVEV (reference sequence). DNA for the CDR3: TGTGCCAGCAGTCGGTACGGGGGGACCTCCTACGAGCAGTACTTC. Translated, it gives CASSRYGGTSYEQYF.

V gene TRBV7-9 combines with J gene TRBJ2-7; D might be TRBD1 (5 bases). The length of the CDR3 is 15 residues. V was cut by 5 bases and J by 7 bases, with 21 bases left in between. Germline assignment: CDR1 SEHNR and CDR2 FQNEAQ (reference sequence). CDR3: CASSATQDTVGEQYF. The CDR3 nucleotides are TGTGCCAGCAGCGCAACCCAGGACACAGTTGGGGAGCAGTACTTC.

V usage is TRBV3-1 and J usage is TRBJ2-2, with D possibly matching TRBD2 (6 bases). Germline loops: CDR1 LGHDT, CDR2 YNNKEL (reference sequence). The CDR3 loop spans 20 amino acids. With 0 bases removed from V and 0 bases from J, the gap between germline ends came to 20 bases. CDR3 amino acids: CASSQEARGRRGTNTGELFF. The CDR3 coding sequence is TGTGCCAGCAGCCAAGAAGCCCGGGGGAGGAGGGGTACGAACACCGGGGAGCTGTTTTTT.

The gene calls are TRBV5-1 and TRBJ1-2, with D possibly matching TRBD1 (5 bases). Trimming removed 0 bases at V and 4 bases at J, with 25 bases between. The CDR3 is made up of 19 amino acids. From germline, CDR1 is SGHRS and CDR2 YFSETQ. For the CDR3, the DNA is TGCGCCAGCAGCTTGGCCTTTGACTTGACAGCCTCAGCTCCCTATGGCTACACCTTC. This translates into CASSLAFDLTASAPYGYTF.

This clonotype was observed many times. The rearrangement links TRBV2 to TRBJ1-1; D gene ambiguous. Germline V gene sequence: CDR1 SNHLY, CDR2 FYNNEI. The V end was cut by 3 bases, the J end by 1 base, with 6 bases between. CDR3 length: 13 residues. CDR3 in amino acids: CASSESENTEAFF. The CDR3 nucleotides read TGTGCCAGCAGTGAGAGTGAGAACACTGAAGCTTTCTTT.

The J gene is TRBJ1-1, the V gene TRBV9; perhaps TRBD1 as D (6 bases). The length of the CDR3 is 14 residues. V was pared by 0 bases and J by 11 bases, with 17 bases between. The germline V gene has CDR1 SGDLS and CDR2 YYNGEE. CDR3: CASSVGGGGAGAFF. CDR3 DNA: TGTGCCAGCAGCGTAGGGGGTGGGGGCGCGGGTGCTTTCTTT.

This clonotype was seen a single time. One junction end does not reproduce the germline sequence, and a read error may be involved. V is TRBV5-1 and J is TRBJ2-7; D is possibly TRBD1 (5 bases). CDR1 and CDR2 from the germline V gene are SGHRS and YFSETQ. The CDR3 has 14 residues. As DNA, the CDR3 is TGCGCCAGCCGGGTTGCAGGGATCTCCTACGAGCAGCACTTC. Translation: CASRVAGISYEQHF.

In this sample, this clonotype turned up a few times. The chain employs TRBV20-1 and TRBJ1-5; weak D call: TRBD1 (5 bases). This CDR3 has 17 residues. Germline V CDR1 and CDR2: DFQATT, SNEGSKA (reference sequence). Trimming removed 0 bases from V and 3 bases from J, with 18 bases in between. The CDR3 coding sequence is TGCAGTGCTAGAGATCTCAACAGGAACAGACTCAATCAGCCCCAGCATTTT. Protein sequence: CSARDLNRNRLNQPQHF.

The chain recombines TRBV19 with TRBJ2-7, with no clear D. Germline V gene lookup returns CDR1 LNHDA and CDR2 SQIVND (reference sequence). V was clipped by 5 bases and J by 6 bases, with 14 bases between them. The CDR3 is 13 amino acids. CDR3 nucleotide sequence: TGTGCCAGTAGTCCACTTCGAGGTGGCGAGCAGTACTTC. Residues: CASSPLRGGEQYF.

This clonotype was counted only a few times. The chain carries TRBV20-1 and TRBJ1-2; no clear D. The CDR3 spans 13 residues. The germline V and J ends were trimmed by 6 bases and 7 bases, with 18 bases remaining between them. Germline V CDR1 and CDR2: DFQATT, SNEGSKA (reference sequence). Here the CDR3 DNA reads TGCAGTGCGACCGGTACCCTGGGCGGTGGCTACACCTTC. Its protein product is CSATGTLGGGYTF.

This clonotype was seen more than once but under ten times. The chain employs TRBV6-1 and TRBJ2-2; D might be TRBD1 or TRBD2, each matching 6 bases. CDR1 is MNHNS and CDR2 is SASEGT in the germline V gene. The CDR3 consists of 14 residues. Trimming stripped 6 bases from V and 5 bases from J, with 13 bases between. CDR3 DNA sequence: TGTGCCAGCAGGCGGGACATCGGGACCGGGGAGCTGTTTTTT. Encoded protein: CASRRDIGTGELFF.

This clonotype was counted at least ten times. The chain has TRBV28 and TRBJ2-3, with D unresolved. The CDR3 spans 13 residues. The germline gives CDR1 MDHEN, CDR2 SYDVKM. Trimming stripped 2 bases from V and 3 bases from J, with 6 bases between. CDR3 amino acids: CASSLGDTDTQYF. CDR3 DNA: TGTGCCAGCAGTTTAGGGGATACAGATACGCAGTATTTT.

The genes are TRBV9 and TRBJ1-4, with 10 bases aligning to TRBD1. CDR1 SGDLS and CDR2 YYNGEE come from the germline V gene. The length of the CDR3 is 15 residues. V lost 4 bases, J lost 6 bases, and 6 bases stayed unmatched. DNA for the CDR3: TGTGCCAGCAGCACCCGGACAGGGGGAGATGAAAAACTGTTTTTT. It yields the protein CASSTRTGGDEKLFF.

The chain carries TRBV2 and TRBJ2-1, with a tentative D call TRBD2 (5 bases). V was clipped by 8 bases and J by 3 bases, with 11 bases between them. CDR1 is SNHLY and CDR2 is FYNNEI in the germline V gene. This CDR3 contains 13 residues. CDR3 amino acids: CASSGTDYNEQFF. Written as DNA, the CDR3 is TGTGCCAGCTCGGGAACAGACTACAATGAGCAGTTCTTC.

The chain is built from TRBV5-1 and TRBJ2-7; D is ambiguous. With 4 bases removed from V and 3 bases from J, the gap between germline ends came to 11 bases. Per germline, CDR1 SGHRS and CDR2 YFSETQ. CDR3 size: 13 residues. The CDR3 DNA follows: TGCGCCAGCAGCCAGGACGGAGTCTACGAGCAGTACTTC. Protein: CASSQDGVYEQYF.

The V gene is TRBV6-1, the J gene TRBJ1-3, with D uncertain. This CDR3 has 15 amino acids. Trimming stripped 6 bases from V and 3 bases from J, with 15 bases between. Germline V gene sequence: CDR1 MNHNS, CDR2 SASEGT. The CDR3 here is CASSPNLAVGNTIYF. CDR3 DNA sequence: TGTGCCAGCAGCCCAAATTTGGCGGTTGGAAACACCATATATTTT.

This clonotype was seen a handful of times. The J gene is TRBJ2-5, the V gene TRBV20-1, with no clear D. Germline V gene lookup returns CDR1 DFQATT and CDR2 SNEGSKA (reference sequence). V was pared by 4 bases and J by 1 base, with 10 bases between. The CDR3 is 13 amino acids. CDR3 sequence reads: CSATLGFQETQYF. CDR3 coding DNA: TGCAGTGCTACATTGGGGTTCCAAGAGACCCAGTACTTC.

This clonotype was detected many times. The chain combines TRBV29-1 with TRBJ2-2; D uncertain. Trimming took 4 bases from V and 4 from J, leaving 4 bases between them. The V gene's germline CDR1 is SQVTM and CDR2 ANQGSEA. The CDR3 runs to 11 residues. The CDR3 reads CSVGGTGELFF. CDR3 in DNA: TGCAGCGTTGGGGGCACCGGGGAGCTGTTTTTT.

This clonotype appeared many times. V usage is TRBV5-1 and J usage is TRBJ1-5, with 7 bases matching TRBD1. This CDR3 spans 18 amino acids. V was clipped by 0 bases and J by 1 base; unmatched bases: 10. Looked up from germline, CDR1 is SGHRS and CDR2 is YFSETQ. CDR3 DNA sequence: TGCGCCAGCAGCTTGGACCCAACCGGGACAGCGAGCAATCAGCCCCAGCATTTT. It translates to CASSLDPTGTASNQPQHF.

The chain joins TRBV30 to TRBJ1-5, with 8 positions matching TRBD1. V was pared by 2 bases and J by 7 bases, with 13 bases of the junction left unmatched. Germline V gene lookup returns CDR1 GTSNPN and CDR2 SVGIG (reference sequence). The CDR3 runs to 16 residues. CDR3 amino acids: CAWSIQGAPGLQPQHF. CDR3 coding DNA: TGTGCCTGGAGTATCCAGGGGGCCCCGGGACTCCAGCCCCAGCATTTT.

This sequence joins TRBV20-1 and TRBJ2-1; a weak D match, TRBD1 (6 bases). This CDR3 is 13 amino acids long. CDR1 is DFQATT and CDR2 is SNEGSKA in the germline V gene (reference sequence). With 6 bases removed from V and 8 bases from J, the gap between germline ends came to 17 bases. The CDR3 protein is CSAKGVVWDEQFF. The DNA for the CDR3 is TGCAGTGCAAAGGGGGTAGTATGGGATGAGCAGTTCTTC.

This clonotype was counted at least ten times. The rearrangement joins TRBV2 to TRBJ1-4; TRBD1 might be the D (5 bases). Germline-derived CDR1 and CDR2 are SNHLY and FYNNEI. The CDR3 runs to 13 residues. V dropped 8 bases and J dropped 8 bases, with 15 bases sitting between them. CDR3 residues: CASGRDSDEKLFF. The CDR3 DNA is TGTGCCAGCGGCCGGGACTCCGACGAAAAACTGTTTTTT.

In its sample, this clonotype was seen many times. The chain links TRBV18 to TRBJ2-5, with no clear D. Trimming removed 3 bases from V and 2 bases from J, with 7 bases in between. Germline V CDR1 and CDR2: KGHSH, LQKENI. The CDR3 is made up of 13 amino acids. In DNA form, the CDR3 reads TGTGCCAGCTCACCGAATATACAAGAGACCCAGTACTTC. Amino acid sequence: CASSPNIQETQYF.